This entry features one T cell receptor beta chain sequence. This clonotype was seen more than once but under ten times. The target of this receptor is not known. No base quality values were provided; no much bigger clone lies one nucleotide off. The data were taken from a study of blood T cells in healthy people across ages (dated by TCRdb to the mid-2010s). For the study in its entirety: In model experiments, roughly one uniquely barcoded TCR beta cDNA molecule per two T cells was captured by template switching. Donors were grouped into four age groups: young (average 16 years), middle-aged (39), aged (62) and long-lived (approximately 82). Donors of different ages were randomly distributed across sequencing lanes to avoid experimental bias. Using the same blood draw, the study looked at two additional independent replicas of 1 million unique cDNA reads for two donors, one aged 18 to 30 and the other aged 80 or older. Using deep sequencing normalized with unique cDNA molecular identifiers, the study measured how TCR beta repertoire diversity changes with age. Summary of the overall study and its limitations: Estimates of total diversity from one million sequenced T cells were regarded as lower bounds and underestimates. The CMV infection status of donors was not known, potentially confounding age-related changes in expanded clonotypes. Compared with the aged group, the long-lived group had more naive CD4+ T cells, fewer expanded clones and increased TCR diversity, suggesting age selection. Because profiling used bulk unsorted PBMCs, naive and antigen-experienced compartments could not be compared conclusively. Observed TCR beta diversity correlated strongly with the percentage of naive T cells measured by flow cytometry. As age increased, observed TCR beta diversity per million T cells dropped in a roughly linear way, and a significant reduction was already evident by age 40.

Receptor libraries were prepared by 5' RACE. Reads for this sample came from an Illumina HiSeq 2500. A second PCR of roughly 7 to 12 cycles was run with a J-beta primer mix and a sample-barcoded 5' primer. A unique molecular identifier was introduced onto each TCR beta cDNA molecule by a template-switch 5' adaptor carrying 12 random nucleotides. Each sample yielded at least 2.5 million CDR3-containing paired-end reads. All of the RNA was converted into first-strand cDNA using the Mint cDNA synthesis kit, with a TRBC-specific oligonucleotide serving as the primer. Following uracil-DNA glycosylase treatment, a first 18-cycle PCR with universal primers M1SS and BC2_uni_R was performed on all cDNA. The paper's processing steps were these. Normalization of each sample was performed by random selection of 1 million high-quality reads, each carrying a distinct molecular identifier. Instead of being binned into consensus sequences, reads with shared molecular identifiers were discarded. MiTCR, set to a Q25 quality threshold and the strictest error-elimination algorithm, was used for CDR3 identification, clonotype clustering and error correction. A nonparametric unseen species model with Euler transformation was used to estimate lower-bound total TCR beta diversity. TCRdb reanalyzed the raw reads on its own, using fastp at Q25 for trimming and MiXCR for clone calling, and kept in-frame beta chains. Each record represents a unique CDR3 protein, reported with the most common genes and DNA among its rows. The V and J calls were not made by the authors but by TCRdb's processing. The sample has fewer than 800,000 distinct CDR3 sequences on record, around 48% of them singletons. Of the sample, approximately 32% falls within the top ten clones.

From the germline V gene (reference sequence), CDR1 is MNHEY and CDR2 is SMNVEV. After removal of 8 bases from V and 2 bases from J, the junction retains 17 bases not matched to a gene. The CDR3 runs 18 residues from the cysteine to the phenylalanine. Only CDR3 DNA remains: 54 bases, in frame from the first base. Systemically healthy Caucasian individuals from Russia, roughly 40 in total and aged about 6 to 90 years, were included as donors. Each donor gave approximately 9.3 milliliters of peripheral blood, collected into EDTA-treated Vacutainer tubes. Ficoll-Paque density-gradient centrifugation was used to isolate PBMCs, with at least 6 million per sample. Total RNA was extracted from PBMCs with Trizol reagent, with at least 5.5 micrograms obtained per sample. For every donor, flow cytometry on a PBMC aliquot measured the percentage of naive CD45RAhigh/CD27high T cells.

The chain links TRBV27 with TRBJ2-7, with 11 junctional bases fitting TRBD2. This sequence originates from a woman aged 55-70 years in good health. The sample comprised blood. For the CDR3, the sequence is CASGLLSTSGTKAYEQYF. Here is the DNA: TGTGCCAGCGGCCTGTTGTCGACTAGCGGGACCAAAGCCTACGAGCAGTACTTC.